One sample yielded the 18 T cell receptor beta chains listed below, sequenced in a study of blood T cell repertoires in COVID-19 (dated by TCRdb to the early 2020s). The library was generated by the immunoSEQ multiplex PCR assay. TCRdb took this table from immuneACCESS and kept in-frame rearrangements with V and J called. Such tables lack part of the clones; where checked against another copy, unresolved V genes explain under half of the gap, and the rest is unexplained. Within this sample are fewer than 45,000 clones, with around 83% of them counted one time only. Jointly, the top ten make up roughly an eighth of the sample. The material sequenced was peripheral blood. The receptors stem from a human donor in a cohort sampled during active COVID-19.

V gene TRBV19 combines with J gene TRBJ2-2, with 9 positions matching TRBD1. Germline V gene sequence: CDR1 LNHDA, CDR2 SQIVND (reference sequence). V lost 4 bases, J lost 1 base, and 4 bases stayed unmatched. This CDR3 contains 16 residues. The chain's CDR3 is CASSTLGQGNTGELFF. CDR3 nucleotides: TGTGCCAGTAGTACCTTGGGACAGGGGAACACCGGGGAGCTGTTTTTT.

The gene calls are TRBV29-1 and TRBJ2-1; 11 nucleotides align to TRBD2. After removal of 6 bases from V and 12 bases from J, the junction contained 13 bases not matched to a gene. Germline CDR1 reads SQVTM; CDR2 reads ANQGSEA. The CDR3 contains 14 residues. The CDR3 loop reads CSVLGLAGGPRQFF. In DNA form, the CDR3 reads TGCAGCGTCCTCGGGCTAGCGGGGGGCCCTAGGCAGTTCTTC.

J is TRBJ2-2 and V is TRBV6-5; 8 bases match TRBD2. The CDR3 spans 12 residues. Germline V gene data show CDR1 as MNHEY and CDR2 as SVGAGI. The CDR3 reads CAVRGDTGELFF. CDR3 DNA sequence: TGTGCGGTGCGGGGGGACACCGGGGAGCTGTTTTTT.

V and J are TRBV3-1 (or the pseudogene TRBV3-2) and TRBJ2-3, with TRBD2 identical over 13 bases. The V and J ends lost 5 bases and 5 bases, in that order; junction bases with no gene match: 7. Germline CDR1 is LGHDT and CDR2 is YNNKEL (reference sequence). The CDR3 runs 16 residues. This CDR3 reads CASSYGLAGARDTQYF. For the CDR3, the DNA is TGTGCCAGCAGCTACGGACTAGCGGGGGCAAGAGATACGCAGTATTTT.

J is TRBJ1-2 and V is TRBV15, with TRBD1 as a possible D gene (5 bases). The CDR3 covers 15 residues. Germline assignment: CDR1 LNHNV and CDR2 YYDKDF (reference sequence). Between the trimmed V and J ends, which lost 5 bases and 0 bases, there was a span of 13 bases. The DNA of the CDR3 is TGTGCCACCAGCCCTGACAGCAGAGCTAACTATGGCTACACCTTC. It encodes CATSPDSRANYGYTF.

This chain links TRBV7-2 with TRBJ2-3, with D unclear. The germline gives CDR1 SGHTA, CDR2 FQGNSA. Trimming pared 0 bases from V and 11 bases from J, leaving 9 bases between. The CDR3 totals 12 residues. The CDR3 spells CASSLARAQQYF. The CDR3 nucleotides are TGTGCCAGCAGCTTAGCGCGCGCCCAGCAGTATTTT.

This chain joins TRBV29-1 and TRBJ2-3; 10 nucleotides match TRBD2. V trimming: 5 bases; J trimming: 3 bases; junction bases outside the gene matches: 8. CDR1 and CDR2 (germline): SQVTM, ANQGSEA. The CDR3 runs to 15 residues. The CDR3 spells CSVFSPAGGTDTQYF. The DNA for the CDR3 is TGCAGCGTTTTCTCCCCAGCGGGGGGGACAGATACGCAGTATTTT.

The gene calls are TRBV7-8 and TRBJ2-5; 8 bases are a match to TRBD1. The CDR3 runs 16 residues. V lost 5 bases, J lost 1 base, and 9 bases stayed unmatched. CDR1 and CDR2 from the germline V gene are SGHVS and FQNEAQ. DNA for the CDR3: TGTGCCAGCAGCATCGGACAGGGACCAAGCCAAGAGACCCAGTACTTC. Protein product: CASSIGQGPSQETQYF.

The chain combines TRBV19 with TRBJ1-1; no clear D gene. This CDR3 has 12 residues. Looked up from germline, CDR1 is LNHDA and CDR2 is SQIVND (reference sequence). V lost 5 bases and J lost 5, with 9 bases in between. The CDR3 coding sequence is TGTGCCAGTAGTTTTAGTCGTACTGAAGCTTTCTTT. This sequence encodes CASSFSRTEAFF.

This chain joins TRBV18 and TRBJ1-5, with D perhaps matching TRBD1 (6 bases). This CDR3 has 13 amino acids. The germline V and J ends were trimmed by 2 bases and 4 bases, with 6 bases remaining between them. CDR1 and CDR2 from the germline V gene are KGHSH and LQKENI. CDR3 nucleotides: TGTGCCAGCTCACCAGGACAGAATCAGCCCCAGCATTTT. This codes for CASSPGQNQPQHF.

There are a few counts of this clone. The V gene is TRBV4-2, the J gene TRBJ2-2; perhaps TRBD1 as D (6 bases). V shed 0 bases and J shed 2 bases, with 16 bases lying between them. Germline CDR1 is LGHNA and CDR2 is YNFKEQ. This CDR3 has 18 amino acids. The CDR3 spells CASSQDRGTTTNTGELFF. CDR3 coding DNA: TGTGCCAGCAGCCAAGATCGAGGGACAACTACAAACACCGGGGAGCTGTTTTTT.

This clone occurred once. The rearrangement uses TRBV18 and TRBJ2-5, with 10 bases matching TRBD1. The CDR3 sequence is 15 residues long. The junction had 5 bases not matched to a gene; V was cut back by 3 bases and J by 4 bases. The germline V gene encodes CDR1 KGHSH and CDR2 LQKENI. CDR3 region: CASSPRQGASETQYF. The CDR3 DNA follows: TGTGCCAGCTCACCCCGACAGGGGGCTTCAGAGACCCAGTACTTC.

The chain recombines TRBV7-9 with TRBJ2-1; D might be TRBD1 (6 bases). Trimming pared 1 base from V and 2 bases from J, leaving 9 bases between. Germline CDR1 and CDR2: SEHNR and FQNEAQ (reference sequence). This CDR3 region has 15 residues. The CDR3 coding sequence is TGTGCCAGCAGCTTAGTAGGACAGACCTACAATGAGCAGTTCTTC. Protein sequence: CASSLVGQTYNEQFF.

The V and J genes are TRBV5-4 and TRBJ2-5; 8 bases match TRBD2. V gave up 4 bases and J gave up 1 base; unmatched junction bases: 6. Per the germline V gene, CDR1 is SGHNT and CDR2 is YYREEE (reference sequence). The length of the CDR3 is 15 residues. CDR3 in DNA: TGTGCCAGCAGCCCCCCGGGGGGGATCCAAGAGACCCAGTACTTC. Encoded protein: CASSPPGGIQETQYF.

J is TRBJ1-5 and V is TRBV5-1; D call uncertain. V lost 4 bases, J lost 4 bases, and 9 bases lay in between. This CDR3 has 13 amino acids. Germline loops: CDR1 SGHRS, CDR2 YFSETQ. CDR3 coding DNA: TGCGCCAGCAGCCGAGACACTAATCAGCCCCAGCATTTT. Translation: CASSRDTNQPQHF.

The DNA for the CDR3 is TGCGCCAGCAGCTTGTTGATAGCGTCTAGCTCCTACAATGAGCAGTTCTTC. Translation gives CASSLLIASSSYNEQFF. V gene TRBV5-1 combines with J gene TRBJ2-1, with D maybe TRBD2 (5 bases). The length of the CDR3 is 17 residues. Trimming took 1 base from V and 0 from J, leaving 14 bases between them. Germline V lookup: CDR1 SGHRS, CDR2 YFSETQ.

This clone has just one count. The rearrangement uses TRBV19 and TRBJ2-1; 12 positions match TRBD2. CDR1 is LNHDA, CDR2 SQIVND, per germline (reference sequence). This CDR3 comprises 16 residues. The V segment lost 5 bases and the J segment 2 bases; nucleotides outside the gene matches: 4. The CDR3 bases are TGTGCCAGTAGTCCTCGGACTAGCGGGGCCTACAATGAGCAGTTCTTC. This encodes CASSPRTSGAYNEQFF.

V usage is TRBV29-1 and J usage is TRBJ2-1; 11 bases are shared with TRBD2. This CDR3 spans 13 amino acids. Germline loops: CDR1 SQVTM, CDR2 ANQGSEA. The J segment lost 6 bases and the V segment lost 5 bases, leaving 3 bases of the junction unmatched. CDR3 protein: CSVSSGGGNEQFF. The CDR3 region has the DNA TGCAGCGTTAGTAGCGGGGGGGGCAATGAGCAGTTCTTC.